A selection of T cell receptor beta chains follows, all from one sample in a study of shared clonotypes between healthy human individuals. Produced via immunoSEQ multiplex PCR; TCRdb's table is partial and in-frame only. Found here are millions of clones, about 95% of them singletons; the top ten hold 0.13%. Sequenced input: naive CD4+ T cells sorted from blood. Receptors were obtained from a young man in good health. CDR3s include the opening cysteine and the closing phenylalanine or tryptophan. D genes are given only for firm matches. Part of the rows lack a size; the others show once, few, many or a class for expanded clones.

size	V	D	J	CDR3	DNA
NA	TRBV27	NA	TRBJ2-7	CASSFQFSYEQYF	TGTGCCAGCAGTTTTCAGTTTTCCTACGAGCAGTACTTC
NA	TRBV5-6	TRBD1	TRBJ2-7	CASSPDRGTPYEQYF	TGTGCCAGCAGCCCAGACAGGGGGACCCCCTACGAGCAGTACTTC
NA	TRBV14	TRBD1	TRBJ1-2	CASSQDRGEGGYTF	TGTGCCAGCAGCCAAGACAGGGGGGAAGGAGGCTACACCTTC
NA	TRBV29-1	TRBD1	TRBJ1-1	CSADRGKTEAFF	TGCAGCGCCGACAGGGGAAAGACTGAAGCTTTCTTT
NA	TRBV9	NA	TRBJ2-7	CASSPGTPAYEQYF	TGTGCCAGCAGCCCCGGGACGCCCGCCTACGAGCAGTACTTC
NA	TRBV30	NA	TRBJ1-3	CAWRVSSGNTIYF	TGTGCCTGGAGAGTCAGCTCTGGAAACACCATATATTTT
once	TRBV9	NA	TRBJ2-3	CASSVAEWATDTQYF	TGTGCCAGCAGCGTAGCTGAGTGGGCCACAGATACGCAGTATTTT
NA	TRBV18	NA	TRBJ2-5	CASSPDIQETQYF	TGTGCCAGCTCACCTGACATCCAAGAGACCCAGTACTTC
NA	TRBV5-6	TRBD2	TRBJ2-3	CASSLSWTSGSTDTQYF	TGTGCCAGCAGCTTAAGTTGGACTAGCGGTAGCACAGATACGCAGTATTTT
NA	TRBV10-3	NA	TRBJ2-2	CAISGDSSTGELFF	TGTGCCATCAGTGGTGACAGTTCCACCGGGGAGCTGTTTTTT
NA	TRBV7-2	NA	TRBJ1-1	CASSQGRTEAFF	TGTGCCAGCAGCCAGGGGCGGACTGAAGCTTTCTTT
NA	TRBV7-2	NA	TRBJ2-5	CASSLAGVTGETQYF	TGTGCCAGCAGCTTAGCAGGGGTCACGGGAGAGACCCAGTACTTC
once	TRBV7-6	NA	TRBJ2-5	CASNAAGTQQETQYF	TGTGCCAGCAACGCCGCCGGGACCCAGCAAGAGACCCAGTACTTC
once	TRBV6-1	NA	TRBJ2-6	CASSEALQGSILTF	TGTGCCAGCAGTGAAGCGCTTCAGGGGAGTATCCTGACCTTC
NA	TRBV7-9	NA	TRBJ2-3	CASSLDFPDTQYF	TGTGCCAGCAGCTTAGACTTCCCAGATACGCAGTATTTT
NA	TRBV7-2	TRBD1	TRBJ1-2	CASSRKGAGNGYTF	TGTGCCAGCAGCCGCAAGGGGGCTGGGAATGGCTACACCTTC
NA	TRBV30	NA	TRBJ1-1	CAWIRQALMNTEAFF	TGTGCCTGGATCAGACAAGCTCTCATGAACACTGAAGCTTTCTTT
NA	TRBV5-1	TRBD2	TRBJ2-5	CASRRGLAGQETQYF	TGCGCCAGCAGGAGGGGACTAGCGGGCCAAGAGACCCAGTACTTC
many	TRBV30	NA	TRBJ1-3	CARMDELTSGNTIYF	TGTGCCCGAATGGACGAACTTACCTCTGGAAACACCATATATTTT
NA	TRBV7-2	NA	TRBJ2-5	CASSLAALGETQYF	TGTGCCAGCAGCTTAGCGGCCTTAGGGGAGACCCAGTACTTC
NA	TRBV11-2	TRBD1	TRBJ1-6	CASSYRQGHNSPLHF	TGTGCCAGCAGCTACCGACAGGGACATAATTCACCCCTCCACTTT
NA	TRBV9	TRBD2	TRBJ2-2	CASSVMLAGNTGELFF	TGTGCCAGCAGCGTAATGCTAGCGGGAAACACCGGGGAGCTGTTTTTT
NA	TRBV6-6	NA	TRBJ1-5	CASSPTGVSNQPQHF	TGTGCCAGCAGCCCGACGGGAGTTAGCAATCAGCCCCAGCATTTT
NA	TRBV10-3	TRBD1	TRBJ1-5	CAISQGQESNQPQHF	TGTGCCATCAGCCAAGGACAGGAGAGCAATCAGCCCCAGCATTTT
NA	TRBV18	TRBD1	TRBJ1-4	CASSPPPDRATVDNEKLFF	TGTGCCAGCTCACCACCGCCGGACAGGGCCACTGTGGATAATGAAAAACTGTTTTTT
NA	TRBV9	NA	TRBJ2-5	CASSAGGLDRVETQYF	TGTGCCAGCAGCGCCGGGGGGTTGGACAGGGTGGAGACCCAGTACTTC
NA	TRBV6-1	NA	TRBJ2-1	CASSDPRRSSYNEQFF	TGTGCCAGCAGTGATCCCCGACGTAGCTCCTACAATGAGCAGTTCTTC
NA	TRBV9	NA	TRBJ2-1	CASSVDGGSYNEQFF	TGTGCCAGCAGCGTAGACGGCGGCTCCTACAATGAGCAGTTCTTC
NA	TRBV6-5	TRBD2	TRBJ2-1	CASSYSGGRAQNEQFF	TGTGCCAGCAGTTACTCTGGCGGGAGGGCCCAGAATGAGCAGTTCTTC
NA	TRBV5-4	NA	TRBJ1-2	CASSPGPTNYGYTF	TGTGCCAGCAGCCCGGGCCCAACTAACTATGGCTACACCTTC
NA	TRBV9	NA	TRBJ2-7	CASSIHGGGASSYEQYF	TGTGCCAGCAGCATCCATGGAGGGGGGGCTAGCTCCTACGAGCAGTACTTC
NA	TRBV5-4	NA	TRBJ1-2	CASSRTGNYGYTF	TGTGCCAGCAGCCGGACGGGGAACTATGGCTACACCTTC
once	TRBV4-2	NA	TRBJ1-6	CASSRGDNSPLHF	TGTGCCAGCAGCCGGGGGGATAATTCACCCCTCCACTTT
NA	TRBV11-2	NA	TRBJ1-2	CASSLTPGQGNYGYTF	TGTGCCAGCAGCTTAACCCCCGGGCAGGGGAACTATGGCTACACCTTC
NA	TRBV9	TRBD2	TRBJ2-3	CASSVVASGRASTDTQYF	TGTGCCAGCAGCGTAGTAGCTAGCGGGAGGGCGAGCACAGATACGCAGTATTTT
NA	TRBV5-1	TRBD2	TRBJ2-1	CASSLDMGGSLSYNEQFF	TGCGCCAGCAGCTTGGATATGGGAGGGTCCCTCTCCTACAATGAGCAGTTCTTC
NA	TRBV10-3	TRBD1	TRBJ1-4	CAISESGGQHNEKLFF	TGTGCCATCAGTGAGTCGGGGGGACAGCATAATGAAAAACTGTTTTTT
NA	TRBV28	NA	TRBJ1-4	CASSPPGGRNEKLFF	TGTGCCAGCAGTCCGCCCGGGGGGAGGAATGAAAAACTGTTTTTT
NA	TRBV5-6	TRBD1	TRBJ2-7	CASSLEGTGMSEQYF	TGTGCCAGCAGCTTGGAAGGGACAGGGATGAGCGAGCAGTACTTC
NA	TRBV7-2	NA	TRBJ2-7	CASSSRTDHYEQYF	TGTGCCAGCAGCTCCCGGACAGACCACTACGAGCAGTACTTC
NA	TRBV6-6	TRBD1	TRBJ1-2	CASSPTTGSGYTF	TGTGCCAGCAGTCCAACGACAGGGTCTGGCTACACCTTC
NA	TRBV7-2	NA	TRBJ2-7	CASSLLTSRSEQYF	TGTGCCAGCAGCCTATTGACTAGTCGATCCGAGCAGTACTTC
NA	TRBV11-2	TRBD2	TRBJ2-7	CASRTTSGNPYEQYF	TGTGCCAGCAGGACGACTAGCGGGAACCCCTACGAGCAGTACTTC
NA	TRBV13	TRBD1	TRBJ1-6	CASRTTRDRGNSPLHF	TGTGCCAGCAGGACGACCCGGGACAGGGGTAATTCACCCCTCCACTTT
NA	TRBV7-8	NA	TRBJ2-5	CASSLHPTGETQYF	TGTGCCAGCAGCTTACACCCTACGGGGGAGACCCAGTACTTC
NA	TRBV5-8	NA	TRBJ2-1	CASSPRARSYNEQFF	TGTGCCAGCAGCCCGCGGGCAAGATCCTACAATGAGCAGTTCTTC
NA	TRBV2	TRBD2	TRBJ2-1	CASRRLAHNEQFF	TGTGCCAGCAGGCGACTAGCCCACAATGAGCAGTTCTTC
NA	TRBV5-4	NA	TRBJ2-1	CASSFRDGNEQFF	TGTGCCAGCAGCTTCAGGGACGGCAATGAGCAGTTCTTC
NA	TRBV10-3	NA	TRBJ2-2	CAISRTENTGELFF	TGTGCCATCAGTCGGACCGAGAACACCGGGGAGCTGTTTTTT
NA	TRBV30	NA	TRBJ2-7	CAWGVFYEQYF	TGTGCCTGGGGCGTGTTCTACGAGCAGTACTTC
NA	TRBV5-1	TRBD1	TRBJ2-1	CASSLLVESGTVAYNEQFF	TGCGCCAGCAGCTTGTTGGTGGAGTCCGGGACAGTCGCCTACAATGAGCAGTTCTTC
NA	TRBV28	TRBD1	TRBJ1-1	CASSSPGTGTEAFF	TGTGCCAGCAGTTCCCCCGGGACAGGCACTGAAGCTTTCTTT
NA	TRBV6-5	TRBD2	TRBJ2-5	CAIGTPGTRQETQYF	TGTGCCATCGGCACTCCCGGGACTAGACAAGAGACCCAGTACTTC
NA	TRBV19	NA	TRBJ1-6	CASSIRIDWGKSSPLHF	TGTGCCAGTAGTATTAGAATCGACTGGGGTAAGAGTTCACCCCTCCACTTT
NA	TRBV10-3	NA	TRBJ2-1	CAIRTGAPNEQFF	TGTGCCATCAGGACTGGGGCCCCCAATGAGCAGTTCTTC
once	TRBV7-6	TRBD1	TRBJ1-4	CASSPRTGTGMGNEKLFF	TGTGCCAGCAGCCCTCGTACCGGGACAGGGATGGGGAATGAAAAACTGTTTTTT
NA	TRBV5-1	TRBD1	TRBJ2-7	CASSEGTGSYEQYF	TGCGCCAGCAGCGAAGGGACAGGATCCTACGAGCAGTACTTC
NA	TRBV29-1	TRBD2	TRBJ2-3	CSVEVAGGSDTQYF	TGCAGCGTTGAAGTAGCGGGGGGATCAGATACGCAGTATTTT
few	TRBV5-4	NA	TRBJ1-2	CASSLLGSNYGYTF	TGTGCCAGCAGCTTGCTCGGATCTAACTATGGCTACACCTTC
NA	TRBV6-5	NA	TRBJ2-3	CASSYKGLSTDTQYF	TGTGCCAGCAGTTACAAGGGGTTGAGCACAGATACGCAGTATTTT